Below are 10 T cell receptor beta chains sequenced from a single sample in a study of shared clonotypes between healthy human individuals. Here immunoSEQ multiplex PCR was the method, and the copy in TCRdb shows in-frame clones only, minus some. The profile shows around 700,000 clones, roughly 72% of them singletons. The specimen sequenced was memory CD4+ T cells sorted from blood. The subset denotes: CD45RA-negative fraction. These receptors came from a woman in her twenties or thirties in good health.

J is TRBJ1-1 and V is TRBV27; D may be TRBD1 (5 bases). This CDR3 is 14 amino acids long. Deletions cut 2 bases from V and 2 bases from J, with 9 bases between. From germline, CDR1 is MNHEY and CDR2 SMNVEV (reference sequence). The CDR3 spells CASSLGRANTEAFF. The CDR3 DNA sequence: TGTGCCAGCAGTTTAGGCAGGGCCAACACTGAAGCTTTCTTT.

This chain connects TRBV11-2 to TRBJ2-7; TRBD2 aligns across 8 bases. Trimming removed 1 base from V and 7 bases from J; junction bases left unmatched: 15. The CDR3 runs to 17 residues. Germline V gene sequence: CDR1 SGHAT, CDR2 FQNNGV. CDR3 loop: CASSLAGGGLAPFEQYF. As DNA, the CDR3 is TGTGCCAGCAGCTTAGCGGGAGGAGGACTAGCACCTTTTGAGCAGTACTTC.

CDR3 nucleotide sequence: TGTGCCAGCCGGTCCTATACGTTTGGTCCCCAGCATTTT. Protein: CASRSYTFGPQHF. The chain carries TRBV19 and TRBJ1-5; D is uncertain. V shed 9 bases and J shed 10 bases, with 19 bases lying between them. CDR3 length equals 13 residues. Looked up from germline, CDR1 is LNHDA and CDR2 is SQIVND (reference sequence).

V and J are TRBV18 and TRBJ1-2, with 7 bases aligning to TRBD1. Germline loops: CDR1 KGHSH, CDR2 LQKENI. The CDR3 runs 13 residues. The ends lost 5 bases at V and 3 bases at J; junction bases unmatched: 3. The DNA for the CDR3 is TGTGCCAGCTCAGATGGACAGGACTATGGCTACACCTTC. It translates to CASSDGQDYGYTF. Complete variable domain (other parts from reference TRBV18 and TRBJ1-2): NAGVMQNPRHLVRRRGQEARLRCSPMKGHSHVYWYRQLPEEGLKFMVYLQKENIIDESGMPKERFSAEFPKEGPSILRIQQVVRGDSAAYFCASSDGQDYGYTFGSGTRLTVV.

This chain links TRBV27 with TRBJ1-2, with D possibly TRBD1 on 6 matching bases. Per the germline V gene, CDR1 is MNHEY and CDR2 is SMNVEV (reference sequence). The CDR3 loop spans 13 amino acids. V lost 4 bases and J lost 7, with 13 bases in between. Written as DNA, the CDR3 is TGTGCCAGCAGTTATAATCAGGGGTTTGGCTACACCTTC. The encoded protein is CASSYNQGFGYTF.

This chain uses TRBV25-1 with TRBJ1-1; 9 positions match TRBD1. The CDR3 extends over 14 amino acids. Trimming removed 3 bases from V and 5 bases from J; junction bases left unmatched: 4. CDR1 is MGHDK and CDR2 is SYGVNS in the germline V gene. This CDR3 reads CASSDGTGRTEAFF. CDR3 sequence (DNA): TGTGCCAGCAGTGATGGGACAGGGCGGACTGAAGCTTTCTTT.

The chain is built from TRBV2 and TRBJ1-1; D gene ambiguous. Trimming removed 8 bases at V and 0 bases at J, with 16 bases between. Germline CDR1 reads SNHLY; CDR2 reads FYNNEI. The CDR3 loop spans 15 amino acids. The DNA for the CDR3 is TGTGCCAGCGTAGACATGGCCCCTATGAACACTGAAGCTTTCTTT. It is translated as CASVDMAPMNTEAFF.

The V call is TRBV29-1, the J call TRBJ2-3; 10 bases agree with TRBD2. CDR3 length: 12 amino acids. CDR1 is SQVTM, CDR2 ANQGSEA, per germline. CDR3 loop: CGTSGMTDTQYF. The CDR3 DNA reads as TGCGGAACTAGCGGGATGACAGATACGCAGTATTTT.

The chain couples TRBV28 to TRBJ2-2, with 8 bases fitting TRBD1. CDR3 length: 16 amino acids. CDR1 is MDHEN and CDR2 is SYDVKM in the germline V gene. V gave up 5 bases and J gave up 4 bases; unmatched junction bases: 9. The CDR3 here is CASSTTRGRFTGELFF. In DNA form, the CDR3 reads TGTGCCAGCAGTACAACCAGGGGGCGTTTCACCGGGGAGCTGTTTTTT.

This sequence joins TRBV4-1 and TRBJ1-5; TRBD1 matches 8 bases. Germline V gene sequence: CDR1 MGHRA, CDR2 YSYEKL. This CDR3 is built from 17 residues. After removal of 4 bases from V and 2 bases from J, the junction contained 10 bases not matched to a gene. The chain's CDR3 is CASSRGLQGARNQPQHF. The CDR3 coding sequence is TGCGCCAGCAGCCGCGGCTTGCAGGGGGCGCGCAATCAGCCCCAGCATTTT.